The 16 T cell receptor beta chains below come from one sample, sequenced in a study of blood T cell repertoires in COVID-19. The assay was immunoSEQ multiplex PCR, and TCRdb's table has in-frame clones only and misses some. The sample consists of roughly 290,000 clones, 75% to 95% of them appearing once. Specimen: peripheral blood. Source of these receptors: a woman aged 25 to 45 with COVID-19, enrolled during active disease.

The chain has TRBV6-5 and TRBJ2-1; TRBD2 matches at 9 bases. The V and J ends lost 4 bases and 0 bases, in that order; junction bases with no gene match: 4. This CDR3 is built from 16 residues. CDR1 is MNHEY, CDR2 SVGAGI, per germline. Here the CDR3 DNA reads TGTGCCAGCAGTTCCCTAGCGGGAAGCTCCTACAATGAGCAGTTCTTC. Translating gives CASSSLAGSSYNEQFF.

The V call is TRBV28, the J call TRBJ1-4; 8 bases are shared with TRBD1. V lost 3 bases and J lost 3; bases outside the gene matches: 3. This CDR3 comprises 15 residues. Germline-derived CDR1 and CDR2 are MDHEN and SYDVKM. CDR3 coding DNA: TGTGCCAGCAGTTTGCCGACAGGGGCTAATGAAAAACTGTTTTTT. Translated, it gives CASSLPTGANEKLFF.

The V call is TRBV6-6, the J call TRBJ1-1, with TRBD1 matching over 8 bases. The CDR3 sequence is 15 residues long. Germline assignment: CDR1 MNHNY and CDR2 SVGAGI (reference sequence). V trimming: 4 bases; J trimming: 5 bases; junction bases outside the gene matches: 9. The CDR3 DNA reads TGTGCCAGCAGTTTTCGACAGGGGTCGAGAACTGAAGCTTTCTTT. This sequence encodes CASSFRQGSRTEAFF.

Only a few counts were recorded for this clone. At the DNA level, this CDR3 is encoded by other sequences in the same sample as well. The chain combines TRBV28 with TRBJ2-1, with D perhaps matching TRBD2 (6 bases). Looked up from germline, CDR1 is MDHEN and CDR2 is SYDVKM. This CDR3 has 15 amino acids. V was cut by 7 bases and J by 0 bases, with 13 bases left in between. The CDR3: CASTRDSSSYNEQFF. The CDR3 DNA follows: TGTGCCAGCACCCGGGACTCGAGCTCCTACAATGAGCAGTTCTTC. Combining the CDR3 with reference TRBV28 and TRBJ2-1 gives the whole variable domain DVKVTQSSRYLVKRTGEKVFLECVQDMDHENMFWYRQDPGLGLRLIYFSYDVKMKEKGDIPEGYSVSREKKERFSLILESASTNQTSMYLCASTRDSSSYNEQFFGPGTRLTVL.

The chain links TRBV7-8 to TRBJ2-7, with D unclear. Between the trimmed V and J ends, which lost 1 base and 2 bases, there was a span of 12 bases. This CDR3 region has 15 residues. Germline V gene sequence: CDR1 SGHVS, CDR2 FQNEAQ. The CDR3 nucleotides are TGTGCCAGCAGCTTAGAACCCAACACAGCCTACGAGCAGTACTTC. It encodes CASSLEPNTAYEQYF.

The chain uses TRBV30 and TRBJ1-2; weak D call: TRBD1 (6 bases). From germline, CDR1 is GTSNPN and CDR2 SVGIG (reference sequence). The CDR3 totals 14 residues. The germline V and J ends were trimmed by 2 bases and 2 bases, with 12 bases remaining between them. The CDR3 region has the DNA TGTGCCTGGAGTTCATGGGGGGGCAACTATGGCTACACCTTC. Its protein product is CAWSSWGGNYGYTF.

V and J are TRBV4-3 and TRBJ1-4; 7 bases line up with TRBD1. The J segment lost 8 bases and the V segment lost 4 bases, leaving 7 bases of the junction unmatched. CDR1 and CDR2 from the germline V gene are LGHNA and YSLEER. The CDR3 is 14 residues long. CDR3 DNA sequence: TGCGCCAGCAGCCTAGACAGGGCTGGCGAAAAACTGTTTTTT. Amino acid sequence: CASSLDRAGEKLFF.

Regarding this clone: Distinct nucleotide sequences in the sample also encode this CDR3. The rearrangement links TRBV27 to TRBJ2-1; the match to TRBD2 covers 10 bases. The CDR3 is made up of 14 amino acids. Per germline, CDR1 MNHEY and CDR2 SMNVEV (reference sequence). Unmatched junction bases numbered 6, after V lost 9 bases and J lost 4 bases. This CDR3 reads CASRLAGPYNEQFF. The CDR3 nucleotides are TGTGCCAGTAGACTAGCGGGCCCGTACAATGAGCAGTTCTTC.

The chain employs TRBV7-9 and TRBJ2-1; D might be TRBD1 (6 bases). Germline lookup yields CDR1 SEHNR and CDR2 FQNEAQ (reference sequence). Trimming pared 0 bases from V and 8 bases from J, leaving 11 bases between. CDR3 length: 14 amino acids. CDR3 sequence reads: CASSLAHRADEQFF. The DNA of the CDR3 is TGTGCCAGCAGCTTAGCTCACAGGGCGGATGAGCAGTTCTTC. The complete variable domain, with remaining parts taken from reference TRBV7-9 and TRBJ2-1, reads DTGVSQNPRHKITKRGQNVTFRCDPISEHNRLYWYRQTLGQGPEFLTYFQNEAQLEKSRLLSDRFSAERPKGSFSTLEIQRTEQGDSAMYLCASSLAHRADEQFFGPGTRLTVL.

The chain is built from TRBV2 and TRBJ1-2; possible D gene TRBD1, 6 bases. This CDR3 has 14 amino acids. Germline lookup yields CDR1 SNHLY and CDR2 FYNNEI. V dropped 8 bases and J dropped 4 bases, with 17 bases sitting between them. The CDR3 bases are TGTGCCAGCGGTCGTAGGGGGGGGCTCTATGGCTACACCTTC. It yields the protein CASGRRGGLYGYTF.

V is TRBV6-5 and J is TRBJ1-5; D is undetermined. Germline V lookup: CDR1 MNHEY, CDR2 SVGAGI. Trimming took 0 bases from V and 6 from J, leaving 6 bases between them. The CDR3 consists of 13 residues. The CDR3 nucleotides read TGTGCCAGCAGTTACTCGAGGTCTCAGCCCCAGCATTTT. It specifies CASSYSRSQPQHF.

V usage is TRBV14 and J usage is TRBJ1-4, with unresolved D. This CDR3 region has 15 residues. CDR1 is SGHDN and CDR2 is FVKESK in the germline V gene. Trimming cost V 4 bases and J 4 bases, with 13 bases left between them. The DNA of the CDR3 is TGTGCCAGCAGCCGTTACAGTAGTTATAATGAAAAACTGTTTTTT. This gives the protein CASSRYSSYNEKLFF.

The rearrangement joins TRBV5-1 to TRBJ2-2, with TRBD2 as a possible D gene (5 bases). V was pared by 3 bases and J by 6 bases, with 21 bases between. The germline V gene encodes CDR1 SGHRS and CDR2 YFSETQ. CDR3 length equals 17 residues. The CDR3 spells CASSYFAGAIGPGELFF. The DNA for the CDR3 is TGCGCCAGCAGCTACTTTGCGGGTGCAATTGGACCCGGGGAGCTGTTTTTT.

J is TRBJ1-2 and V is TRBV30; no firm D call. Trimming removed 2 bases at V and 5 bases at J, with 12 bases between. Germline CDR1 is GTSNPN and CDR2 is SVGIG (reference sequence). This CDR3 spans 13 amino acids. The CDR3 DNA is TGTGCCTGGAGTTCCCCGGGATTTTATGGCTACACCTTC. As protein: CAWSSPGFYGYTF.

The CDR3 DNA is TGTGCCAGCAGCTCTAGCGGGCTTCAGGAGACCCAGTACTTC. Translated, it gives CASSSSGLQETQYF. This rearrangement joins TRBV5-4 to TRBJ2-5, with TRBD2 matching 8 bases. The CDR3 totals 14 residues. Germline-derived CDR1 and CDR2 are SGHNT and YYREEE (reference sequence). J lost 5 bases, V lost 3 bases, and 6 bases had no gene match.

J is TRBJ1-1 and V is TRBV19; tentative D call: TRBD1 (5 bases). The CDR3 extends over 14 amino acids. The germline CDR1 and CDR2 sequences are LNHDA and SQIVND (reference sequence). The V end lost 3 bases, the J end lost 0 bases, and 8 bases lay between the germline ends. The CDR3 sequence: CASSISGLNTEAFF. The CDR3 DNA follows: TGTGCCAGTAGTATTTCAGGGTTGAACACTGAAGCTTTCTTT.